This T cell receptor (beta chain) was recorded in a study of T cell responses to AZD1222 COVID-19 vaccine. This table comes from immunoSEQ multiplex PCR, and its TCRdb copy is limited to in-frame clones, with some not included. The sample includes 95,000 to 150,000 clones, 90% of them seen just once. Study outcomes and limitations: Increases in Spike-specific TCR breadth and depth were seen after two AZD1222 doses. Of spike-specific TCRs, nearly half reportedly target regions left unmutated in variants. CD4 TCRs associated with vaccination spanned spike, dominating at 160-218 and 743-854. White British ancestry dominated among donors, who included more females, and clonal diversity was possibly underestimated.

The length of the CDR3 is 18 residues. CDR1 and CDR2 from the germline V gene are LGHDT and YNNKEL (reference sequence). Trimming at V came to 8 bases and at J to 0 bases, leaving 8 bases not matched to a gene. This clone was seen a handful of times. Its antigen is undetermined. The receptor comes from an adult in good health. The sample in question was peripheral blood, obtained on day 0 of AZD1222 vaccination. The chain is built from TRBV3-1 (or the pseudogene TRBV3-2) and TRBJ2-1; TRBD2 agrees at 15 bases. This CDR3 reads CASVSGTSGRRSYNEQFF. The DNA for the CDR3 is TGTGCCAGCGTATCCGGGACTAGCGGGAGGCGCTCCTACAATGAGCAGTTCTTC.